Each of the 3 T cell receptor beta chains below was sequenced from the same sample in a study of blood T cell repertoires in COVID-19. TCRdb's copy holds only in-frame clones and misses some; the assay was immunoSEQ multiplex PCR. Among 200,000 to 300,000 clones listed, about 90% were seen once. The sequenced sample consisted of peripheral blood. These receptors all stem from a middle-aged woman who had recovered from COVID-19.

The chain uses TRBV21-1 and TRBJ1-2. TRBV21-1 is assigned pseudogene status. This CDR3 has 13 residues. CDR3 amino acids: CASSQVGGYGYTF. The CDR3 DNA follows: TGTGCCAGCAGTCAGGTTGGAGGCTATGGCTACACCTTC.

The chain has TRBV3-1 (or the pseudogene TRBV3-2) and TRBJ2-1; D possibly corresponds to TRBD1 (5 bases). Germline CDR1 and CDR2: LGHDT and YNNKEL (reference sequence). The length of the CDR3 is 17 residues. Trimming took off 0 bases at V and 0 bases at J, with 12 bases between the two ends. The chain's CDR3 is CASSQEVGRSSYNEQFF. CDR3 DNA: TGTGCCAGCAGCCAAGAAGTGGGGCGAAGCTCCTACAATGAGCAGTTCTTC.

The chain is built from TRBV18 and TRBJ1-6; D is perhaps TRBD1 (5 bases). Germline loops: CDR1 KGHSH, CDR2 LQKENI. V dropped 2 bases and J dropped 9 bases, with 14 bases sitting between them. The CDR3 runs to 15 residues. In nucleotides, the CDR3 is TGTGCCAGCTCACCAACTGGGCAGGGTGCTTCACCCCTCCACTTT. Its protein is CASSPTGQGASPLHF.